What follows describes a single T cell receptor (beta chain). The data derive from a study of blood T cell repertoires in COVID-19. In the study's own analysis: Nucleated cell counts were estimated from reference gene primer amplification. TCRdb's table, derived via immunoSEQ multiplex PCR, lists solely in-frame clones and lacks some. D and trimming come from the DNA, and the V and J calls and clone size come from that table. Of under 250,000 clones in the sample, 65% to 85% were seen once. Trimming shortened V by 1 base and J by 8 bases, and 14 bases separated the two germline ends. Germline lookup yields CDR1 SGHTA and CDR2 FQGNSA. The length of the CDR3 is 14 residues.

The gene calls are TRBV7-2 and TRBJ1-2, with D perhaps TRBD1 (5 bases). This sequence was found in a man aged 25-45 years with acute COVID-19. The sequenced sample consisted of PBMCs or T cells enriched from blood (not recorded which). In DNA form, the CDR3 reads TGTGCCAGCAGCTTAGGGGCCGGAGGGGAAGGCTACACCTTC. It translates to CASSLGAGGEGYTF. Full variable domain (rest looked up from reference TRBV7-2 and TRBJ1-2): GAGVSQSPSNKVTEKGKDVELRCDPISGHTALYWYRQSLGQGLEFLIYFQGNSAPDKSGLPSDRFSAERTGGSVSTLTIQRTQQEDSAVYLCASSLGAGGEGYTFGSGTRLTVV.